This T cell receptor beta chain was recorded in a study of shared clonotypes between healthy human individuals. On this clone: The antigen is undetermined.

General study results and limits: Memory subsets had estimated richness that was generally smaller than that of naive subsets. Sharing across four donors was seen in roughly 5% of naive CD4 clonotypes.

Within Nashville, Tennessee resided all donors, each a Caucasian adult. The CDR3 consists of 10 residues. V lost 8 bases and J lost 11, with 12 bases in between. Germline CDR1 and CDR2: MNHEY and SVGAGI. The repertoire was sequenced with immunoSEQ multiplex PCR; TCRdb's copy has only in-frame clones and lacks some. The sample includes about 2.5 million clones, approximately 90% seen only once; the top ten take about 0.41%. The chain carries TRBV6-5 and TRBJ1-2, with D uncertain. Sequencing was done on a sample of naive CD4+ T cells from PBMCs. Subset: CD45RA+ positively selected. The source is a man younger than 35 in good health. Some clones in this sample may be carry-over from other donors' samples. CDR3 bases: TGTGCCAGCTCGGGCCAATCGTACACCTTC. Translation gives CASSGQSYTF.